This is a list of T cell receptor beta chains from one sample in a study of T cell responses to AZD1222 COVID-19 vaccine. Using immunoSEQ multiplex PCR, the repertoire was profiled, and TCRdb retains in-frame clones only, with some absent. The table shows roughly 55,000 clones, with around 89% occurring only once. The source was peripheral blood, collected on day 0 of AZD1222 vaccination. Receptors originate from an adult in good health. Each CDR3 is given with its conserved first and last residue. The order of the fields is D gene, clone size, V gene, J gene, CDR3 protein, CDR3 DNA. A D gene is named only where the DNA matches it firmly. Rows may omit the clone size; those that give it use once, few, many or a size class.

d_call: TRBD1
clone_size: .
v_call: TRBV18
j_call: TRBJ2-1
cdr3_aa: CASSLKTGVNEQFF
cdr3_nt: TGTGCCAGCTCACTAAAGACAGGGGTCAATGAGCAGTTCTTC

d_call: TRBD1
clone_size: .
v_call: TRBV7-9
j_call: TRBJ1-1
cdr3_aa: CASSLVTGANTEAFF
cdr3_nt: TGTGCCAGCAGCTTAGTGACAGGGGCGAACACTGAAGCTTTCTTT

d_call: TRBD2
clone_size: .
v_call: TRBV5-1
j_call: TRBJ2-1
cdr3_aa: CASSLGAGGSNEQFF
cdr3_nt: TGCGCCAGCAGCTTGGGAGCGGGAGGTTCAAATGAGCAGTTCTTC

d_call: .
clone_size: .
v_call: TRBV5-1
j_call: TRBJ1-2
cdr3_aa: CASSLEGGYGYTF
cdr3_nt: TGCGCCAGCAGCTTGGAAGGGGGTTATGGCTACACCTTC

d_call: .
clone_size: .
v_call: TRBV6-5
j_call: TRBJ2-7
cdr3_aa: CASEVAPGYFEQSF
cdr3_nt: TGTGCGAGTGAAGTTGCCCCAGGGTATTTCGAGCAATCCTTC

d_call: TRBD1
clone_size: .
v_call: TRBV28
j_call: TRBJ1-2
cdr3_aa: CASSYQQGTYGYTF
cdr3_nt: TGTGCCAGCAGCTACCAACAGGGGACGTATGGCTACACCTTC

d_call: TRBD2
clone_size: .
v_call: TRBV27
j_call: TRBJ2-1
cdr3_aa: CASRTSGSFDEQFF
cdr3_nt: TGTGCCAGCAGAACTAGCGGGAGTTTCGATGAGCAGTTCTTC

d_call: .
clone_size: .
v_call: TRBV12-5
j_call: TRBJ1-5
cdr3_aa: CASGLNGDQPQHF
cdr3_nt: TGTGCTAGTGGTCTTAATGGGGATCAGCCCCAGCATTTT

d_call: .
clone_size: .
v_call: TRBV6-4
j_call: TRBJ2-1
cdr3_aa: CASSDWNNEQFF
cdr3_nt: TGTGCCAGCAGTGACTGGAACAATGAGCAGTTCTTC

d_call: .
clone_size: .
v_call: TRBV6-5
j_call: TRBJ1-1
cdr3_aa: CAIRTDWNTEAFF
cdr3_nt: TGTGCCATCAGGACGGACTGGAACACTGAAGCTTTCTTT

d_call: TRBD2
clone_size: .
v_call: TRBV18
j_call: TRBJ2-7
cdr3_aa: CASSPGSGRVPYEQYF
cdr3_nt: TGTGCCAGCTCACCAGGTAGCGGGAGGGTCCCCTACGAGCAGTACTTC

d_call: TRBD1
clone_size: few
v_call: TRBV6-5
j_call: TRBJ1-2
cdr3_aa: CASRSGQGVFGYTF
cdr3_nt: TGTGCCAGCAGGTCGGGACAGGGAGTTTTTGGCTACACCTTC

d_call: .
clone_size: .
v_call: TRBV7-2
j_call: TRBJ2-5
cdr3_aa: CASSLVNQETQYF
cdr3_nt: TGTGCCAGCAGCTTAGTTAACCAAGAGACCCAGTACTTC

d_call: .
clone_size: .
v_call: TRBV18
j_call: TRBJ2-2
cdr3_aa: CASSPVRVNTGELFF
cdr3_nt: TGTGCCAGCTCACCAGTCAGGGTGAACACCGGGGAGCTGTTTTTT

d_call: TRBD1
clone_size: .
v_call: TRBV19
j_call: TRBJ1-2
cdr3_aa: CASKQAGQGMVHGYTF
cdr3_nt: TGTGCCAGTAAGCAGGCGGGACAGGGAATGGTGCATGGCTACACCTTC

d_call: .
clone_size: .
v_call: TRBV28
j_call: TRBJ1-4
cdr3_aa: CASSIKQGINEKLFF
cdr3_nt: TGTGCCAGCAGTATAAAACAGGGTATTAATGAAAAACTGTTTTTT

d_call: .
clone_size: once
v_call: TRBV6-5
j_call: TRBJ2-1
cdr3_aa: CASRNGGGAYDEQFF
cdr3_nt: TGTGCCAGCAGGAACGGTGGGGGAGCTTACGATGAGCAGTTCTTC

d_call: .
clone_size: .
v_call: TRBV10-1
j_call: TRBJ1-5
cdr3_aa: CASYTVAQHF
cdr3_nt: TGCGCCAGCTACACTGTGGCCCAGCATTTT

d_call: .
clone_size: .
v_call: TRBV12-5
j_call: TRBJ2-3
cdr3_aa: CASGFGISTDTQYF
cdr3_nt: TGTGCTAGTGGTTTCGGGATCAGCACAGATACGCAGTATTTT